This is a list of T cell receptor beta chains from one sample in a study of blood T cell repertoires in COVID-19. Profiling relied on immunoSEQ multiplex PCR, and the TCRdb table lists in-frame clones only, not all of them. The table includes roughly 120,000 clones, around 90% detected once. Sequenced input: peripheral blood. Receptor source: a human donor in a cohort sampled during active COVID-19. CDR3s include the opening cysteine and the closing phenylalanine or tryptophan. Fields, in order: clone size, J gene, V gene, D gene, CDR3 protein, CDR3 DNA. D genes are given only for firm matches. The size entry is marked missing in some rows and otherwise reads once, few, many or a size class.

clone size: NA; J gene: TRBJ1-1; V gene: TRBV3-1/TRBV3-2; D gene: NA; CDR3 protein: CASSPTGKGSTEAFF; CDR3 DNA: TGTGCCAGCAGCCCTACAGGGAAGGGGAGCACTGAAGCTTTCTTT
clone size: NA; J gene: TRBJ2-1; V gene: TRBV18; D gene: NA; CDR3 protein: CASSPLAGPPGLNNEQFF; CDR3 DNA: TGTGCCAGCTCACCACTGGCGGGACCGCCCGGCCTAAACAATGAGCAGTTCTTC
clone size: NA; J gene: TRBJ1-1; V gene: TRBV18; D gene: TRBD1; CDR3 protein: CASSPPSTGGTEAFF; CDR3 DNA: TGTGCCAGCTCACCACCTTCTACAGGGGGCACTGAAGCTTTCTTT
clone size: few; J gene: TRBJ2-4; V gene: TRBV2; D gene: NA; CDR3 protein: CASRPSKLAPRQNIQYF; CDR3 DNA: TGTGCCAGCAGGCCATCCAAACTAGCACCGCGCCAAAACATTCAGTACTTC
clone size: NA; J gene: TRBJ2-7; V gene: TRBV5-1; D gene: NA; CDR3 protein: CASSLNSPYEQYF; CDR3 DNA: TGCGCCAGCAGCCTAAACAGCCCCTACGAGCAGTACTTC
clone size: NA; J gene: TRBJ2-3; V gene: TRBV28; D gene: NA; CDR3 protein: CASSPPQTDTQYF; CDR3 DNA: TGTGCCAGCAGCCCGCCACAGACCGATACGCAGTATTTT
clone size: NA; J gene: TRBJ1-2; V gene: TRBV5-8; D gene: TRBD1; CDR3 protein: CASSLNIGGRYGYTF; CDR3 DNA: TGTGCCAGCAGCCTCAATATAGGGGGCCGCTATGGCTACACCTTC
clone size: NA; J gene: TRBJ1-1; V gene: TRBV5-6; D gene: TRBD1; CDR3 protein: CASSLRRQGRMNTEAFF; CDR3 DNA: TGTGCCAGCAGCTTGAGGAGACAGGGGAGGATGAACACTGAAGCTTTCTTT
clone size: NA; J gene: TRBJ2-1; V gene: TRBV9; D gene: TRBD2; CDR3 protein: CASSVDGTIMIEQFF; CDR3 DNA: TGTGCCAGCAGCGTAGATGGGACTATAATGATTGAGCAGTTCTTC
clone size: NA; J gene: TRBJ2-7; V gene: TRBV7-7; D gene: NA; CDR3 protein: CASSPGGGTAYEQYF; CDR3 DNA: TGTGCCAGCAGCCCTGGAGGGGGCACCGCGTACGAGCAGTACTTC
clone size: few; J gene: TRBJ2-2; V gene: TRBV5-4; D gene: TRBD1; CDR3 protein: CASSRGQGQAGELFF; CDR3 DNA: TGTGCCAGCAGCCGGGGACAGGGTCAGGCCGGGGAGCTGTTTTTT
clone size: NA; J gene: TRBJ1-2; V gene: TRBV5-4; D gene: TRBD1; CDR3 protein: CASSPGTERLYTF; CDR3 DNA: TGTGCCAGCAGCCCGGGGACAGAGAGGTTATACACCTTC
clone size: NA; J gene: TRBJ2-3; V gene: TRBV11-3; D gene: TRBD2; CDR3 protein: CASSPGGGGTDTQYF; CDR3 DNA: TGTGCCAGCAGCCCCGGGGGGGGCGGCACAGATACGCAGTATTTT
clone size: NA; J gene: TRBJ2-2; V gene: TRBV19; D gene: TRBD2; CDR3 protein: CASSARTSGGVLANTGELFF; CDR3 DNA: TGTGCCAGTAGTGCCCGGACTAGCGGGGGGGTGCTCGCGAACACCGGGGAGCTGTTTTTT
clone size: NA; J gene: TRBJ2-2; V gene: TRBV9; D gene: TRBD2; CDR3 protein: CASSVAGGHTGELFF; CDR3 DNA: TGTGCCAGCAGCGTGGCGGGGGGGCACACCGGGGAGCTGTTTTTT
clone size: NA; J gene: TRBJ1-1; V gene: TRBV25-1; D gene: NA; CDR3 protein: CASSGDRLGEAFF; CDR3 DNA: TGTGCCAGCAGCGGAGACAGATTGGGCGAAGCTTTCTTT
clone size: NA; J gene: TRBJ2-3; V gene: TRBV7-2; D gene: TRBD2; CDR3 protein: CASSLGSGGVTDTQYF; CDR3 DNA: TGTGCCAGCAGCTTAGGCTCGGGGGGGGTCACAGATACGCAGTATTTT
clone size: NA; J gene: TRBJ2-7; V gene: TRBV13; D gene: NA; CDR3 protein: CASSPRPGVGDEQYF; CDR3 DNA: TGTGCCAGCAGCCCGCGTCCGGGGGTGGGAGACGAGCAGTACTTC
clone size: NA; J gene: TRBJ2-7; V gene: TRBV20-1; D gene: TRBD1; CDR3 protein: CSAMTGSEQYF; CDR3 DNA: TGCAGTGCTATGACAGGGAGCGAGCAGTACTTC
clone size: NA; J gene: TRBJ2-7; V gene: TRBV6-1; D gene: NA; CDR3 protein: CASSEAVSYEQYF; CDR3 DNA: TGTGCCAGCAGTGAGGCAGTCTCCTACGAGCAGTACTTC
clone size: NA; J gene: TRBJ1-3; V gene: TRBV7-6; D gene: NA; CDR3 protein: CASSLVHKGNTIYF; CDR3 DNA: TGTGCCAGCAGCTTAGTACATAAGGGAAACACCATATATTTT
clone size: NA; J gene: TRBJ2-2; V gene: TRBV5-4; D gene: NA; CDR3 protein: CASSATREAGELFF; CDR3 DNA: TGTGCCAGCAGCGCAACAAGAGAGGCCGGGGAGCTGTTTTTT
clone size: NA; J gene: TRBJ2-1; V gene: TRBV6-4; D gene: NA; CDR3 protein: CASSATATSYNEQFF; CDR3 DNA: TGTGCCAGCAGTGCCACCGCTACCTCCTACAATGAGCAGTTCTTC
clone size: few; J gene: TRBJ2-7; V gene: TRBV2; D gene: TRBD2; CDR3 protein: CASTSAGVWGSSYEQYF; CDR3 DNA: TGTGCCAGCACTTCAGCGGGAGTTTGGGGCAGCTCCTACGAGCAGTACTTC
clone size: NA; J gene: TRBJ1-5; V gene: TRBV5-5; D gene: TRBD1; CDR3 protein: CASSLGTGNQPQHF; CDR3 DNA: TGTGCCAGCAGCCTCGGGACAGGCAATCAGCCCCAGCATTTT
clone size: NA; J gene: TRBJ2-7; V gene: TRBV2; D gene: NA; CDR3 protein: CASSGGGEKAIEQYF; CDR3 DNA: TGTGCCAGCAGTGGGGGCGGGGAGAAGGCTATCGAGCAGTACTTC
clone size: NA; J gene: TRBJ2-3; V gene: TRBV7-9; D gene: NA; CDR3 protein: CASRNRVSDTQYF; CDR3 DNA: TGTGCCAGCAGAAACAGGGTTTCAGATACGCAGTATTTT
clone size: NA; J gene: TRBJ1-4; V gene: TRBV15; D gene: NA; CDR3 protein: CATSRSQAFNEKLFF; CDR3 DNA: TGTGCCACCAGCAGGTCCCAGGCTTTTAATGAAAAACTGTTTTTT
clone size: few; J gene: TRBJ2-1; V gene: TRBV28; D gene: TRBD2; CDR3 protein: CASSLFGLAGESSYNEQFF; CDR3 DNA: TGTGCCAGCAGTTTATTTGGACTAGCGGGTGAGAGCTCCTACAATGAGCAGTTCTTC
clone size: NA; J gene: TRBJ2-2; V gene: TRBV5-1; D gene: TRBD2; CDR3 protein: CASSAGLVSGELFF; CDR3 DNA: TGCGCCAGCAGCGCCGGACTAGTTTCCGGGGAGCTGTTTTTT
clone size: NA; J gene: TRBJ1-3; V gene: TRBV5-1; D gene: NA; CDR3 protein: CASSSLGGDGNAIYF; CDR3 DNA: TGCGCCAGCAGCTCCTTGGGCGGGGACGGAAACGCCATATATTTT